A single sample gave rise to the 20 T cell receptor beta chains below, sequenced in a study of blood T cell repertoires in COVID-19 (dated by TCRdb to 2020 to 2021). Library preparation employed the immunoSEQ multiplex PCR assay. The clones in this table, taken by TCRdb from immuneACCESS, are in-frame only. Not every clone is retained; where verified, under half of the shortfall comes from an unresolved V gene, and the cause of the rest is unknown. Here the sample has around 250,000 clones; around 93% occur a single time. Together, the top ten hold 1.2% of the sample. Sequenced material: PBMCs or T cells enriched from blood (not recorded which). Receptors were obtained from a human donor in a cohort exposed to, infected with or recovered from COVID-19 (not recorded which). The donor label of this sample is uncertain.

This rearrangement joins TRBV24-1 to TRBJ1-1; 11 positions agree with TRBD1. Per the germline V gene, CDR1 is KGHDR and CDR2 is SFDVKD. The V segment lost 7 bases and the J segment 0 bases; nucleotides outside the gene matches: 6. The CDR3 has 16 residues. DNA for the CDR3: TGTGCCACCAGGGGACAGGGGGATTCCATGAACACTGAAGCTTTCTTT. Amino acid sequence: CATRGQGDSMNTEAFF.

The CDR3 reads CASSGTYGIGYTF. The CDR3 nucleotides are TGTGCCAGTTCCGGGACTTACGGTATCGGCTACACCTTC. The chain carries TRBV2 and TRBJ1-2; the D gene is possibly TRBD1 (5 bases). The germline V and J ends were trimmed by 9 bases and 8 bases, with 19 bases remaining between them. The germline V gene has CDR1 SNHLY and CDR2 FYNNEI. The CDR3 runs 13 residues.

This rearrangement joins TRBV27 to TRBJ2-3; 14 nucleotides match TRBD2. The CDR3 loop spans 18 amino acids. Germline V gives CDR1 MNHEY, CDR2 SMNVEV (reference sequence). The V and J ends lost 3 bases and 2 bases, in that order; junction bases with no gene match: 7. The chain's CDR3 is CASSFAGLAGGHTDTQYF. The CDR3 DNA follows: TGTGCCAGCAGTTTCGCAGGACTAGCGGGGGGACACACAGATACGCAGTATTTT.

This chain connects TRBV7-2 to TRBJ2-2; 9 nucleotides match TRBD2. The junction had 7 bases not matched to a gene; V was cut back by 3 bases and J by 5 bases. This CDR3 has 16 amino acids. Looked up from germline, CDR1 is SGHTA and CDR2 is FQGNSA. The CDR3 is CASSFTAGGPTGELFF. The CDR3 DNA reads TGTGCCAGCAGCTTTACGGCGGGGGGGCCGACCGGGGAGCTGTTTTTT.

The rearrangement links TRBV7-9 to TRBJ1-6, with a possible D match to TRBD1 (5 bases). CDR1 is SEHNR and CDR2 is FQNEAQ in the germline V gene (reference sequence). The CDR3 loop spans 18 amino acids. V lost 5 bases and J 5 bases, leaving 22 bases between the germline ends. This CDR3 is CASSPMTEIGPHNSPLHF. The CDR3 nucleotides are TGTGCCAGCAGCCCCATGACAGAAATTGGGCCCCATAATTCACCCCTCCACTTT.

The chain links TRBV30 to TRBJ2-5; D might be TRBD2 (5 bases). V lost 3 bases, J lost 5 bases, and 13 bases lay in between. The CDR3 spans 13 residues. Germline V gene lookup returns CDR1 GTSNPN and CDR2 SVGIG (reference sequence). CDR3 DNA: TGTGCCTGGAGCCGAGGGTGGCGCGAGACCCAGTACTTC. Its protein is CAWSRGWRETQYF.

In the case of this clone: The junction shows a germline mismatch at one end, possibly a read error. The chain carries TRBV7-2 and TRBJ1-5; D remains unclear. CDR1 SGHTA and CDR2 FQGNSA come from the germline V gene. This CDR3 contains 15 residues. The CDR3 coding sequence is TGTGCCAGCAGCATAGCCGGGGAGAGCAATCAGCCCCAGCATTTT. This sequence encodes CASSIAGESNQPQHF.

V gene TRBV28 combines with J gene TRBJ2-7; TRBD1 matches 7 bases. The CDR3 runs to 14 residues. From germline, CDR1 is MDHEN and CDR2 SYDVKM. V gave up 2 bases and J gave up 3 bases; unmatched junction bases: 4. Here the CDR3 DNA reads TGTGCCAGCAGTTTAGGGGGACAGCACTACGAGCAGTACTTC. Translation gives CASSLGGQHYEQYF. Complete variable domain (other parts from reference TRBV28 and TRBJ2-7): DVKVTQSSRYLVKRTGEKVFLECVQDMDHENMFWYRQDPGLGLRLIYFSYDVKMKEKGDIPEGYSVSREKKERFSLILESASTNQTSMYLCASSLGGQHYEQYFGPGTRLTVT.

The chain uses TRBV6-5 and TRBJ1-6; 9 bases are a match to TRBD1. Per germline, CDR1 MNHEY and CDR2 SVGAGI. The V gene end was trimmed by 2 bases and the J gene end by 11 bases; junction bases not matched to a gene: 7. The CDR3 contains 15 residues. The CDR3 loop reads CASSYNDRGMTPLHF. The CDR3 DNA sequence: TGTGCCAGCAGTTACAACGACAGGGGGATGACACCCCTCCACTTT.

J is TRBJ1-4 and V is TRBV4-1; weak D call: TRBD1 (6 bases). The germline CDR1 and CDR2 sequences are MGHRA and YSYEKL. CDR3 length equals 15 residues. Trimming pared 0 bases from V and 11 bases from J, leaving 16 bases between. The CDR3 loop is CASSQEQGGGRKLFF. The CDR3 DNA sequence: TGCGCCAGCAGCCAAGAACAGGGAGGGGGGAGGAAACTGTTTTTT.

This rearrangement joins TRBV27 to TRBJ2-1; 8 nucleotides match TRBD1. The CDR3 sequence is 16 residues long. The junction had 12 bases not matched to a gene; V was cut back by 5 bases and J by 6 bases. In germline, CDR1 is MNHEY, CDR2 SMNVEV (reference sequence). In DNA form, the CDR3 reads TGTGCCAGCAGTCAATTCCGCCAACAGGGGGGCAATGAGCAGTTCTTC. The encoded protein is CASSQFRQQGGNEQFF.

The V and J genes are TRBV30 and TRBJ2-7; D not certain. There are 12 residues in the CDR3. Trimming left V 1 base short and J 2 bases short, with 6 bases between. CDR1 is GTSNPN, CDR2 SVGIG, per germline (reference sequence). CDR3 sequence reads: CAWSASPYEQYF. As DNA, the CDR3 is TGTGCCTGGAGTGCCTCCCCCTACGAGCAGTACTTC.

The chain couples TRBV18 to TRBJ2-1; D is perhaps TRBD2 (5 bases). The CDR3 loop spans 16 amino acids. V lost 6 bases to trimming and J lost 4 bases, with 19 bases between them. Germline CDR1 KGHSH, CDR2 LQKENI. CDR3 sequence reads: CASSPQLNSGYNEQFF. The CDR3 coding sequence is TGTGCCAGCTCCCCCCAATTAAATTCGGGGTACAATGAGCAGTTCTTC.

The chain combines TRBV5-1 with TRBJ1-5; D might be TRBD1 (5 bases). Germline assignment: CDR1 SGHRS and CDR2 YFSETQ. The ends were cut back, 0 bases at V and 3 bases at J, with 19 bases in the middle. CDR3 size: 18 residues. CDR3 sequence (DNA): TGCGCCAGCAGCTTGGCACTTACCGGGGGGGGGAACAATCAGCCCCAGCATTTT. It translates to CASSLALTGGGNNQPQHF.

This chain links TRBV4-3 with TRBJ1-2; weak D call: TRBD1 (6 bases). Germline CDR1 LGHNA, CDR2 YSLEER. Deletions cut 3 bases from V and 0 bases from J, with 14 bases between. This CDR3 spans 16 amino acids. CDR3 sequence reads: CASSHDPRTANYGYTF. For the CDR3, the DNA is TGCGCCAGCAGCCATGATCCCCGGACAGCTAACTATGGCTACACCTTC.

This clone was detected a few times. The chain links TRBV4-2 to TRBJ1-3; 8 bases are a match to TRBD1. This CDR3 is built from 17 residues. The germline V gene encodes CDR1 LGHNA and CDR2 YNFKEQ. Losses at the gene ends were 5 bases for V and 0 bases for J; bases not matched to a gene: 9. The CDR3 DNA reads as TGTGCCAGCAGCTACTCTCCGGGACAGGTCTCTGGAAACACCATATATTTT. It translates to CASSYSPGQVSGNTIYF.

The chain recombines TRBV12-2 with TRBJ2-3; TRBD2 is the table's D call, not checked against the DNA. TRBV12-2 is listed as a pseudogene. The CDR3 covers 17 residues. The CDR3 loop is CASRLIIAGGCTDTQYF. DNA of the CDR3: TGTGCAAGTCGCCTTATTATAGCGGGGGGGTGCACAGATACGCAGTATTTT.

The chain couples TRBV5-1 to TRBJ2-1; TRBD2 matches at 12 bases. V shed 3 bases and J 1 base; nucleotides not matched to a gene: 11. The CDR3 totals 19 residues. CDR1 SGHRS and CDR2 YFSETQ come from the germline V gene. CDR3 in amino acids: CASSSLAGGNHYSYNEQFF. The CDR3 DNA sequence: TGCGCCAGCAGCTCACTAGCGGGGGGAAATCACTATTCCTACAATGAGCAGTTCTTC.

The chain joins TRBV9 to TRBJ2-3; 9 bases fit TRBD2. Germline V gene data show CDR1 as SGDLS and CDR2 as YYNGEE. The CDR3 has 15 residues. V shed 4 bases and J 14 bases; nucleotides not matched to a gene: 17. CDR3 DNA: TGTGCCAGCAGCCCCTCCCAGCGGGGGGTCTCTCCCCCGTATTTT. Amino acid sequence: CASSPSQRGVSPPYF.

The CDR3: CASSEDRRNTEAFF. CDR3 DNA: TGTGCCAGCAGCGAGGACAGGAGGAACACTGAAGCTTTCTTT. The chain combines TRBV7-6 with TRBJ1-1, with 7 nucleotides matching TRBD1. This CDR3 spans 14 amino acids. Germline V lookup: CDR1 SGHVS, CDR2 FNYEAQ. V gave up 5 bases and J gave up 1 base; unmatched junction bases: 4.